This TCR beta chain was sequenced during a study of response to subunit inactivated influenza vaccine. This CDR3 is built from 12 residues. The V gene's germline CDR1 is SGHRS and CDR2 YFSETQ. V was cut by 2 bases and J by 5 bases, with 7 bases left in between. MiXCR was run by TCRdb on the RT-PCR reads, yielding one entry per CDR3 protein. Counted here are 450,000 to 500,000 distinct CDR3 sequences, over 9.5% occurring once; the ten biggest clones make up 12%. This clonotype was found many times. Sequencing used PBMCs from blood, obtained roughly 45 days after vaccination. This sequence originates from a man aged 45-65 years who received an inactivated influenza vaccine. The rearrangement links TRBV5-1 to TRBJ1-1; D is uncertain. The CDR3 protein is CASSFDGTEAFF. The CDR3 DNA follows: TGCGCCAGCAGCTTTGATGGGACTGAAGCTTTCTTT.